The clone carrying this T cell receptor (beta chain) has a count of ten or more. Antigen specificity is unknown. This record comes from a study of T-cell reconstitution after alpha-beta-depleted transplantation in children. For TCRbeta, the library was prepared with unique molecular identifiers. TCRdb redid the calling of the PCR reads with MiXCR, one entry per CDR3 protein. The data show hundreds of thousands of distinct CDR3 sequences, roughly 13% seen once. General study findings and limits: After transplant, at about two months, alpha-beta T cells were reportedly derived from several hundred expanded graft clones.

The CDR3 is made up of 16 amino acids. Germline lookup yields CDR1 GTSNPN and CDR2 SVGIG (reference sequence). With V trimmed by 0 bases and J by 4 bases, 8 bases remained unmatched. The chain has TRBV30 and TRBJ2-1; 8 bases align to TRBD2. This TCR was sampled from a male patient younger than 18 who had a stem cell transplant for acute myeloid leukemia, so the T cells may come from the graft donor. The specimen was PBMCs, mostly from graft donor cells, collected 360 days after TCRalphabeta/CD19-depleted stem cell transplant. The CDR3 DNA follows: TGTGCCTGGAGTGTACCCAGCGGGAGTTCGTACAATGAGCAGTTCTTC. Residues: CAWSVPSGSSYNEQFF.